A single sample gave rise to the 31 T cell receptor beta chains below, sequenced in a study of CD8+CD57+ T cells in acquired aplastic anemia. Genomic DNA constituted the template upon which TCR beta VDJ and CDR3 profiling was performed. TCRdb called the reads again in MiXCR, with one record for every CDR3 protein. Of 100,000 to 120,000 distinct CDR3 sequences in the sample, approximately 49% were seen once. The specimen was sorted CD4+, CD8+, or CD8+CD57+ T cells (not recorded which) from PBMCs. These receptors all come from a human donor in good health, serving as a control.

V gene TRBV10-3 combines with J gene TRBJ1-6; no reliable D call. Per germline, CDR1 ENHRY and CDR2 SYGVKD. V was clipped by 2 bases and J by 6 bases, with 8 bases between them. CDR3 length: 14 residues. CDR3 sequence: CAISEGVLNSPLHF. The CDR3 nucleotides are TGTGCCATCAGTGAGGGGGTGCTTAATTCACCCCTCCACTTT.

In regard to this clonotype: This could be a read error, since a much larger clone is one nucleotide away. The V gene is TRBV2, the J gene TRBJ1-2; 8 nucleotides agree with TRBD1. Germline V lookup: CDR1 SNHLY, CDR2 FYNNEI. This CDR3 has 15 residues. CDR3 nucleotides: TGTGCCAGCAGCCTCACAAGACAGGGGCACTATGACTACACCTTC. Translation: CASSLTRQGHYDYTF.

This chain links TRBV7-9 with TRBJ2-7, with 10 positions matching TRBD1. Germline CDR1 is SEHNR and CDR2 is FQNEAQ (reference sequence). J lost 1 base, V lost 4 bases, and 4 bases had no gene match. The CDR3 has 15 amino acids. CDR3 coding DNA: TGTGCCAGCAGCTCCTGGACAGGGGGATCCTACGAGCAGTACTTC. This encodes CASSSWTGGSYEQYF.

The gene calls are TRBV19 and TRBJ1-6; D is unclear. V lost 6 bases, J lost 7 bases, and 16 bases lay in between. CDR1 is LNHDA and CDR2 is SQIVND in the germline V gene (reference sequence). The CDR3 contains 15 residues. In DNA, the CDR3 is TGTGCCAGTAGGACTACGATGGATGGAAATTCACCCCTCCACTTT. As protein: CASRTTMDGNSPLHF.

This clonotype has ten or more counts. The chain joins TRBV10-3 to TRBJ2-7, with TRBD1 matching over 8 bases. Trimming cost V 3 bases and J 4 bases; bases outside gene matches: 14. The CDR3 loop spans 17 amino acids. Germline CDR1 reads ENHRY; CDR2 reads SYGVKD. The CDR3 reads CAISDPKGQGLVYEQYF. The CDR3 DNA follows: TGTGCCATCAGTGACCCTAAAGGACAGGGCCTCGTATACGAGCAGTACTTC.

The chain carries TRBV6-2 or TRBV6-3 and TRBJ1-5, with 7 positions matching TRBD1. CDR3 length equals 19 residues. Germline CDR1 reads MNHEY; CDR2 reads SVGEGT. The V gene end was trimmed by 5 bases and the J gene end by 6 bases; junction bases not matched to a gene: 22. CDR3 in amino acids: CASSTPDREGTVMPQPQHF. The CDR3 DNA sequence: TGTGCCAGCAGTACCCCCGACAGGGAAGGTACCGTTATGCCTCAGCCCCAGCATTTT.

There are many counts of this clonotype. The chain couples TRBV7-2 to TRBJ1-1, with 9 bases lining up with TRBD1. Germline CDR1 and CDR2: SGHTA and FQGNSA. This CDR3 is built from 15 residues. V lost 4 bases, J lost 3 bases, and 6 bases stayed unmatched. The CDR3 reads CASSWETGGYTEAFF. The DNA for the CDR3 is TGTGCCAGCAGCTGGGAAACAGGGGGCTACACTGAAGCTTTCTTT.

This sequence joins TRBV20-1 and TRBJ2-5, with 11 bases aligning to TRBD1. The CDR3 covers 14 residues. V trimming: 3 bases; J trimming: 5 bases; junction bases outside the gene matches: 5. The germline CDR1 and CDR2 sequences are DFQATT and SNEGSKA (reference sequence). The CDR3 reads CSASGTGGRETQYF. CDR3 DNA: TGCAGTGCTAGTGGGACAGGGGGGCGGGAGACCCAGTACTTC.

The gene calls are TRBV5-5 and TRBJ2-1; TRBD2 matches 10 bases. The V gene's germline CDR1 is SGHKS and CDR2 YYEKEE (reference sequence). This CDR3 is 19 amino acids long. The V segment lost 1 base and the J segment 5 bases; nucleotides outside the gene matches: 15. CDR3 region: CASSLYPAVTGTSDNEQFF. CDR3 DNA: TGTGCCAGCAGCTTGTATCCGGCGGTAACCGGGACTAGCGACAATGAGCAGTTCTTC.

This rearrangement joins TRBV25-1 to TRBJ2-7, with TRBD1 identical over 7 bases. Trimming at V came to 8 bases and at J to 3 bases, leaving 10 bases not matched to a gene. The CDR3 extends over 14 amino acids. Looked up from germline, CDR1 is MGHDK and CDR2 is SYGVNS. The CDR3 reads CASCSQGTVYEQYF. CDR3 nucleotides: TGTGCCAGCTGCTCGCAGGGGACAGTCTACGAGCAGTACTTC.

This clonotype was seen many times. The genes are TRBV2 and TRBJ1-6, with D perhaps matching TRBD1 (5 bases). V was clipped by 10 bases and J by 10 bases, with 17 bases between them. Looked up from germline, CDR1 is SNHLY and CDR2 is FYNNEI. This CDR3 region has 13 residues. The CDR3, as DNA: TGTGCCAAGCCGGGGCAGGGTGGCTCACCCCTCCACTTT. It is translated as CAKPGQGGSPLHF.

The chain links TRBV19 to TRBJ2-7; a possible D gene is TRBD2 (5 bases). The ends were cut back, 9 bases at V and 3 bases at J, with 18 bases in the middle. This CDR3 has 14 amino acids. CDR1 is LNHDA and CDR2 is SQIVND in the germline V gene (reference sequence). The CDR3 loop reads CASTNGVRLYEQYF. In DNA form, the CDR3 reads TGTGCCAGCACGAACGGGGTAAGGCTCTACGAGCAGTACTTC.

The rearrangement links TRBV20-1 to TRBJ1-5; 7 nucleotides agree with TRBD1. The germline V gene encodes CDR1 DFQATT and CDR2 SNEGSKA (reference sequence). Trimming at V came to 7 bases and at J to 5 bases, leaving 5 bases not matched to a gene. There are 12 residues in the CDR3. Here the CDR3 reads CSVGTVYQPQHF. CDR3 nucleotides: TGCAGTGTCGGGACAGTCTATCAGCCCCAGCATTTT.

This clonotype was observed at least ten times. The rearrangement links TRBV11-1 to TRBJ2-7; TRBD2 aligns across 7 bases. Losses at the gene ends were 5 bases for V and 2 bases for J; bases not matched to a gene: 15. The CDR3 runs to 17 residues. The V gene's germline CDR1 is SGHAT and CDR2 FQDESV (reference sequence). CDR3 sequence (DNA): TGTGCCAGCAGCCCCGACACGGCGGGCGGGGGAGCCTACGAGCAGTACTTC. Amino acids: CASSPDTAGGGAYEQYF.

The gene calls are TRBV5-1 and TRBJ1-2; TRBD1 aligns across 9 bases. Germline V lookup: CDR1 SGHRS, CDR2 YFSETQ. The CDR3 is 16 residues long. Losses at the gene ends were 5 bases for V and 0 bases for J; bases not matched to a gene: 8. The CDR3 region has the DNA TGCGCCAGCAGTTTCCGGGACAGGGCCTCTAACTATGGCTACACCTTC. Translated, it gives CASSFRDRASNYGYTF. Filled out from reference TRBV5-1 and TRBJ1-2, the complete variable domain reads KAGVTQTPRYLIKTRGQQVTLSCSPISGHRSVSWYQQTPGQGLQFLFEYFSETQRNKGNFPGRFSGRQFSNSRSEMNVSTLELGDSALYLCASSFRDRASNYGYTFGSGTRLTVV.

This clonotype was recorded a few times. A clone one base away is much larger, so this may be a read error. The genes are TRBV9 and TRBJ2-7; 9 bases fit TRBD2. The CDR3 runs 15 residues. With 3 bases clipped from V and 7 bases from J, the junction kept 11 bases outside the gene matches. CDR1 and CDR2 from the germline V gene are SGDLS and YYNGEE. The CDR3 nucleotides read TGTGCCAGCAGCGACCACAGCGGGGGGAATGGGGAGCAGTACTTC. It specifies CASSDHSGGNGEQYF. The full variable domain, its missing parts supplied by reference TRBV9 and TRBJ2-7, is DSGVTQTPKHLITATGQRVTLRCSPRSGDLSVYWYQQSLDQGLQFLIQYYNGEERAKGNILERFSAQQFPDLHSELNLSSLELGDSALYFCASSDHSGGNGEQYFGPGTRLTVT.

The J gene is TRBJ2-7, the V gene TRBV7-9; 7 positions agree with TRBD1. Germline loops: CDR1 SEHNR, CDR2 FQNEAQ (reference sequence). J was trimmed by 6 bases and V by 5 bases; bases with no gene match: 10. This CDR3 region has 14 residues. DNA for the CDR3: TGTGCCAGCAGCCTATCAGGGGGAGTGGGCGAGCAGTACTTC. It codes for CASSLSGGVGEQYF.

This clonotype was seen many times. V is TRBV15 and J is TRBJ1-4; D unclear. This CDR3 comprises 16 residues. Trimming left V 5 bases short and J 6 bases short, with 19 bases between. Per the germline V gene, CDR1 is LNHNV and CDR2 is YYDKDF (reference sequence). The CDR3 DNA reads as TGTGCCACCAGCGGATCGCCGGGATTCTTAGATGAAAAACTGTTTTTT. The encoded protein is CATSGSPGFLDEKLFF.

The chain combines TRBV10-3 with TRBJ1-2; 8 positions agree with TRBD1. The CDR3 is made up of 13 amino acids. Germline assignment: CDR1 ENHRY and CDR2 SYGVKD. V lost 9 bases and J lost 6; bases outside the gene matches: 9. The CDR3 here is CAIQQGGKNGYTF. The DNA for the CDR3 is TGTGCCATACAACAGGGGGGCAAAAATGGCTACACCTTC.

Remarks on this clonotype: Being one base from a much bigger clone, this may be a read error. The CDR3 protein is CASSGGGSNQPQHF. DNA of the CDR3: TGTGCCAGCAGTGGGGGGGGCAGCAATCAGCCCCAGCATTTT. The chain has TRBV25-1 and TRBJ1-5, with a tentative D call TRBD1 (6 bases). Germline V gene data show CDR1 as MGHDK and CDR2 as SYGVNS. V was cut by 4 bases and J by 1 base, with 8 bases left in between. The CDR3 loop spans 14 amino acids.

This clonotype was counted ten times or more. V gene TRBV5-8 combines with J gene TRBJ1-2; perhaps TRBD1 as D (5 bases). The CDR3 sequence is 14 residues long. Per germline, CDR1 SGHTS and CDR2 YDEGEE. The V and J ends lost 0 bases and 8 bases respectively, with 14 bases between them. In nucleotides, the CDR3 is TGTGCCAGCAGCTTGGTCACAGGAGGGACGGGCTACACCTTC. This translates into CASSLVTGGTGYTF.

This clonotype was counted many times. The chain employs TRBV27 and TRBJ2-5; tentatively, D is TRBD2 (6 bases). This CDR3 spans 13 amino acids. CDR1 and CDR2 (germline): MNHEY, SMNVEV (reference sequence). Trimming cost V 1 base and J 6 bases, with 9 bases left between them. Here the CDR3 DNA reads TGTGCCAGCAGTTTATACCGGGGGAAGACCCAGTACTTC. This codes for CASSLYRGKTQYF.

This chain links TRBV12-3 or TRBV12-4 with TRBJ2-3; D could derive from TRBD1 or TRBD2 (5 bases each). This CDR3 spans 14 amino acids. V was pared by 8 bases and J by 2 bases, with 14 bases between. As DNA, the CDR3 is TGTGCCAGCGGCTCGGGGCTCAACACAGATACGCAGTATTTT. Protein sequence: CASGSGLNTDTQYF.

The chain employs TRBV24-1 and TRBJ1-2, with a weak D call TRBD1 (6 bases). Germline CDR1 KGHDR, CDR2 SFDVKD. Deletions cut 5 bases from V and 8 bases from J, with 20 bases between. The CDR3 length is 15 residues. CDR3 in DNA: TGTGCCACCAGTGGGGGGGCCGGGACGGCCCGCGGCTACACCTTC. Its translation is CATSGGAGTARGYTF.

In its sample, this clonotype was seen many times. V gene TRBV4-3 combines with J gene TRBJ1-1, with D uncertain. CDR3 length: 15 residues. Germline assignment: CDR1 LGHNA and CDR2 YSLEER. Between the trimmed V and J ends, which lost 4 bases and 1 base, there was a span of 13 bases. The CDR3 bases are TGCGCCAGCAGCCCCTGGGTCGCGGGGAACACTGAAGCTTTCTTT. Protein: CASSPWVAGNTEAFF.

The V gene is TRBV29-1, the J gene TRBJ2-7, with no clear D. Germline-derived CDR1 and CDR2 are SQVTM and ANQGSEA. V gave up 3 bases and J gave up 2 bases, with 5 bases separating them. The CDR3 has 11 residues. The CDR3 is CSVEWAYEQYF. The CDR3 nucleotides read TGCAGCGTTGAGTGGGCCTACGAGCAGTACTTC.

This sequence joins TRBV19 and TRBJ2-7, with D tentatively TRBD1 (6 bases). The CDR3 covers 15 residues. Trimming removed 5 bases at V and 2 bases at J, with 16 bases between. The germline V gene has CDR1 LNHDA and CDR2 SQIVND (reference sequence). The CDR3 protein is CASSSPGQHAYEQYF. DNA for the CDR3: TGTGCCAGTAGTTCCCCTGGACAGCATGCCTACGAGCAGTACTTC.

A word on this clonotype: A much larger clone lies a single base off, so this may be a read error. Since the CDR3 does not end with the conserved phenylalanine or tryptophan, this likely comes from a read error. The chain joins TRBV6-5 to TRBJ2-2; a weak D match, TRBD1 (5 bases). This CDR3 is built from 12 residues. The ends were cut back, 2 bases at V and 8 bases at J, with 6 bases in the middle. In germline, CDR1 is MNHEY, CDR2 SVGAGI. CDR3 loop: CASSYGAGELFL. CDR3 in DNA: TGTGCCAGCAGTTACGGGGCGGGGGAGCTGTTTCTT.

This chain joins TRBV2 and TRBJ1-2; 7 positions match TRBD1. J gave up 1 base and V 6 bases, and 14 bases lay outside the gene matches. Looked up from germline, CDR1 is SNHLY and CDR2 is FYNNEI. The length of the CDR3 is 17 residues. CDR3 protein: CASSPGIGGEGNYGYTF. Here the CDR3 DNA reads TGTGCCAGCAGCCCCGGGATAGGGGGCGAGGGTAACTATGGCTACACCTTC.

Relative to its sample, this clonotype is medium-sized. The chain links TRBV25-1 to TRBJ1-5; 8 bases match TRBD1. This CDR3 has 15 amino acids. CDR1 and CDR2 from the germline V gene are MGHDK and SYGVNS. J lost 6 bases, V lost 4 bases, and 8 bases had no gene match. DNA of the CDR3: TGTGCCAGCAGTGGAGGACAGGGCGAGGGTCAGCCCCAGCATTTT. Translating it yields CASSGGQGEGQPQHF.

The count of this clonotype is one. The chain links TRBV10-3 to TRBJ2-7, with 7 bases lining up with TRBD1. Trimming removed 3 bases from V and 0 bases from J; junction bases left unmatched: 2. The CDR3 has 14 amino acids. Germline V gene data show CDR1 as ENHRY and CDR2 as SYGVKD. The CDR3 is CAISDHRGSYEQYF. In DNA form, the CDR3 reads TGTGCCATCAGTGATCACAGGGGCTCCTACGAGCAGTACTTC.